Listed here is a single T cell receptor (beta chain). Its antigen is unknown. These data are taken from a study of shared clonotypes between healthy human individuals. Study conclusions and caveats: Estimated richness was generally greater in naive than memory subsets. Large depth notwithstanding, sorted-subset sequencing proved incomplete by rarefaction. A reduction in generation probabilities was seen for non-shared clonotypes relative to those shared by all four donors.

CDR3 length: 15 amino acids. From germline, CDR1 is MNHNS and CDR2 SASEGT. With 1 base clipped from V and 6 bases from J, the junction kept 5 bases outside the gene matches. The method was immunoSEQ multiplex PCR; TCRdb's version includes in-frame clones alone and lacks a portion of them. Found here are some 2,100,000 clones, just over 90% of them singletons; the top ten hold about 1.8%. CD45RO-negative, CCR7-selected cells formed the naive CD8 fraction, which excluded terminally differentiated effector memory CD45RA+ cells. Those who donated were healthy HIV-negative adults, with no recent acute infections or vaccinations reported.

This clonotype was sampled from a young man in good health. Some clones in this sample may be carry-over from other donors' samples. Material for sequencing was naive CD8+ T cells from PBMCs. The V call is TRBV6-1, the J call TRBJ2-7; 11 bases match TRBD2. The CDR3 DNA follows: TGTGCCAGCAGTGAAGGGGTAGGGACTAGCGGCGAGCAGTACTTC. It is translated as CASSEGVGTSGEQYF.